The rows below give T cell receptor beta chains drawn from one sample of a study of spatial heterogeneity in lung cancer. TCRdb re-analysed the 5' RACE reads in MiXCR, keeping a single row per CDR3 protein. The table includes 30,000 to 45,000 distinct CDR3 sequences, 6.5% to 8.5% detected once. Sample: PBMCs, taken at surgery. The receptors were sampled from a male donor with early-stage non-small cell lung cancer. Both conserved end residues are part of each CDR3. A D gene is named only where the DNA matches it firmly. Part of the rows lack a size; the others show once, few, many or a class for expanded clones.

V gene	J gene	clone size	D gene	CDR3 DNA	CDR3 protein
TRBV5-1	TRBJ2-5	NA	NA	TGCGCCAGCAGCTTGGCGGGACTTAATCAAGAGACCCAGTACTTC	CASSLAGLNQETQYF
TRBV6-2/TRBV6-3	TRBJ1-1	many	NA	TGTGCCAGCAGTTATCCCCCGGGCAGGGTGGACACTGAAGCTTTCTTT	CASSYPPGRVDTEAFF
TRBV29-1	TRBJ1-1	medium-sized	TRBD1	TGCAGCGTCCAAAACGCGGACAGGGGTTACTGGGGCACTGAAGCTTTCTTT	CSVQNADRGYWGTEAFF
TRBV7-2	TRBJ1-3	NA	NA	TGTGCCAGCAGCAAACCGGGGCATCAAAACACCATATATTTT	CASSKPGHQNTIYF
TRBV18	TRBJ1-1	few	TRBD1	TGTGCCAGCTCACCACCCCCGGGACAGGGAGCCCGGGACACTGAAGCTTTCTTT	CASSPPPGQGARDTEAFF
TRBV6-5	TRBJ1-2	NA	NA	TGTGCCAGCAGTTACTCGATCGGGCTCCTCGGCTATGGCTACACCTTC	CASSYSIGLLGYGYTF
TRBV29-1	TRBJ2-5	many	NA	TGCAGCGGTGGAGGGCCGGGTGAGACCCAGTACTTC	CSGGGPGETQYF
TRBV12-3/TRBV12-4	TRBJ2-7	many	TRBD2	TGTGCCAGCAGTTTGGGACTAGAGTCCTACGAGCAGTACTTC	CASSLGLESYEQYF
TRBV7-2	TRBJ2-7	few	TRBD2	TGTGCCAGCAGCCCCGGGGGGGTGCAGTACTTC	CASSPGGVQYF
TRBV12-3/TRBV12-4	TRBJ1-5	many	TRBD1	TGTGCCAGCAGCGCTACAGGGGTTCTGAATCAGCCCCAGCATTTT	CASSATGVLNQPQHF
TRBV7-3	TRBJ1-3	many	NA	TGTGCCAGCAGCCCTCAAGCGGGGTACACCATATATTTT	CASSPQAGYTIYF
TRBV7-2	TRBJ2-3	many	NA	TGTGCCAGCAGCTTTCAGCTGCAGGATACGCAGTATTTT	CASSFQLQDTQYF
TRBV5-1	TRBJ2-2	NA	TRBD1	TGCGCCAGCAGCCCCCGACAGGGGGCGGACGGGGAGCTGTTTTTT	CASSPRQGADGELFF
TRBV18	TRBJ1-1	many	NA	TGTGCCAGCTCACCGGCAGGGAGAAATACTGAAGCTTTCTTT	CASSPAGRNTEAFF
TRBV7-9	TRBJ1-2	few	NA	TGTGCCAGCAGCTTAAAAGGGGGAGCCCTTGGCTACACCTTC	CASSLKGGALGYTF
TRBV6-5	TRBJ2-3	many	TRBD2	TGTGCCAGCAGTTACTATAGCGGGAGTCCAGATACGCAGTATTTT	CASSYYSGSPDTQYF
TRBV4-1	TRBJ1-2	NA	NA	TGCGCCAGCAGCGAAAGCTGGGGTTACTATGGCTACACCTTC	CASSESWGYYGYTF
TRBV20-1	TRBJ2-5	many	TRBD2	TGCAGTGCTAGAGCCTTTGGGGCTAGCGGCCAAGAGACCCAGTACTTC	CSARAFGASGQETQYF
TRBV19	TRBJ1-5	many	TRBD1	TGTGCCAGTAGTATACAGTCAGGGGGTAATCAGCCCCAGCATTTT	CASSIQSGGNQPQHF
TRBV12-3/TRBV12-4	TRBJ2-3	NA	NA	TGTGCCAGCAGTTTCACGGGACCAAGGGATACGCAGTATTTT	CASSFTGPRDTQYF
TRBV12-5	TRBJ2-3	many	NA	TGTGCTAGTGGTTCCTCGGGACATAATACGCAGTATTTT	CASGSSGHNTQYF
TRBV5-1	TRBJ2-3	many	TRBD2	TGCGCCAGCAGCTTGGGTGCTAGCGGTGGGACAGATACGCAGTATTTT	CASSLGASGGTDTQYF
TRBV30	TRBJ2-7	NA	NA	TGTGCCTGGAGCCCCGGTCGATTGTACGAGCAGTACTTC	CAWSPGRLYEQYF
TRBV11-3	TRBJ2-1	many	NA	TGTGCCAGCAGCGAGACCGACCAGCGTGGCTCCTACAATGAGCAGTTCTTC	CASSETDQRGSYNEQFF